This T cell receptor beta chain comes out of a study of T cell responses to AZD1222 COVID-19 vaccine. Whole-study results and caveats: Donors were largely white British and mainly female; clonal diversity was possibly underestimated. Nearly half of spike-specific TCRs reportedly target variant regions that are unmutated in the B.1.351 and B.1.1.7 variants. CD4 TCRs associated with vaccination spanned spike, dominating at 160-218 and 743-854.

Germline lookup yields CDR1 MRHNA and CDR2 SNTAGT. CDR3 size: 14 residues. Trimming shortened V by 0 bases and J by 7 bases, and 12 bases separated the two germline ends. Second-dose intervals of approximately 4 or approximately 12 weeks were pooled. About this clone: The target antigen is unknown.

The data were produced by immunoSEQ multiplex PCR, yet TCRdb's version contains in-frame clones alone and is incomplete. The sample lists approximately 130,000 clones, approximately 88% occurring once. Material: peripheral blood, obtained 28 days after the second AZD1222 dose. The source is an adult who received the AZD1222 COVID-19 vaccine. The chain recombines TRBV6-4 with TRBJ1-2; D is perhaps TRBD1 (6 bases). DNA of the CDR3: TGTGCCAGCAGTGACTCGACGCCGGGGGCTGGCTACACCTTC. As protein: CASSDSTPGAGYTF.